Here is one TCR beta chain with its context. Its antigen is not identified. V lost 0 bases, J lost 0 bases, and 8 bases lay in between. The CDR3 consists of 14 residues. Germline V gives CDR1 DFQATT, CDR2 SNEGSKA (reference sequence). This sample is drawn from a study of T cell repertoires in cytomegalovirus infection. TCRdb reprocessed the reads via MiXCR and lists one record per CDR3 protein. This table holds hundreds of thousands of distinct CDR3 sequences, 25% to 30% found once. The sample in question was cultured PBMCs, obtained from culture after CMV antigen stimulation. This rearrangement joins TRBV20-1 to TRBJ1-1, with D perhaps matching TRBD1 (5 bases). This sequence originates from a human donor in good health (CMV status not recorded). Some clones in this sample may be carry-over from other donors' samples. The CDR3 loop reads CSARDGGLNTEAFF. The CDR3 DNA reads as TGCAGTGCTAGAGACGGGGGACTGAACACTGAAGCTTTCTTT.